Each of the 27 T cell receptor beta chains below was sequenced from the same sample in a study of graft-versus-host responses after intestinal transplantation. Their antigens are not known. Repertoires were generated with immunoSEQ multiplex PCR, while TCRdb's copy carries only in-frame clones and drops some. Among 90,000 to 130,000 clones listed, approximately 90% were seen once. The specimen comprised unstimulated CD4+ T cells sorted from spleen or lymph node cells, sampled before transplant. These receptors all stem from a human donor who was the organ donor for an intestinal transplant.

This chain joins TRBV19 and TRBJ1-5, with D perhaps TRBD1 (5 bases). V dropped 5 bases and J dropped 4 bases, with 15 bases sitting between them. This CDR3 region has 15 residues. Germline V gene sequence: CDR1 LNHDA, CDR2 SQIVND (reference sequence). CDR3 amino acids: CASSAFLQGNQPQHF. In DNA, the CDR3 is TGTGCCAGTAGTGCCTTCCTCCAGGGAAATCAGCCCCAGCATTTT.

To note about this clone: Other DNA sequences from this sample encode an identical CDR3 as well. The J gene is TRBJ2-7, the V gene TRBV5-1; D is ambiguous. The V end lost 0 bases, the J end lost 4 bases, and 5 bases lay between the germline ends. This CDR3 comprises 12 residues. Germline V CDR1 and CDR2: SGHRS, YFSETQ. The CDR3 region has the DNA TGCGCCAGCAGCTTGGTTGGATACGAGCAGTACTTC. Translation gives CASSLVGYEQYF. The entire variable domain, with the rest obtained from reference TRBV5-1 and TRBJ2-7, is as follows: KAGVTQTPRYLIKTRGQQVTLSCSPISGHRSVSWYQQTPGQGLQFLFEYFSETQRNKGNFPGRFSGRQFSNSRSEMNVSTLELGDSALYLCASSLVGYEQYFGPGTRLTVT.

The chain recombines TRBV4-1 with TRBJ2-2; 11 nucleotides align to TRBD2. Trimming took 0 bases from V and 5 from J; bases not matched to a gene: 2. CDR3 length equals 16 residues. CDR1 MGHRA and CDR2 YSYEKL come from the germline V gene. This CDR3 reads CASSQELAGVTGELFF. CDR3 coding DNA: TGCGCCAGCAGCCAAGAACTAGCGGGAGTTACCGGGGAGCTGTTTTTT.

The genes are TRBV5-1 and TRBJ2-1; either TRBD1 or TRBD2 may supply D (5 bases each). In germline, CDR1 is SGHRS, CDR2 YFSETQ. V was shortened by 3 bases and J by 5 bases, with 12 bases between the two germline ends. CDR3 length: 14 amino acids. CDR3 protein: CASSWDGPNNEQFF. The CDR3 DNA follows: TGCGCCAGCAGCTGGGACGGTCCGAACAATGAGCAGTTCTTC.

The chain uses TRBV5-6 and TRBJ2-3; 7 bases fit TRBD2. The CDR3 is 15 amino acids. Germline-derived CDR1 and CDR2 are SGHDT and YYEEEE. The V segment lost 4 bases and the J segment 2 bases; nucleotides outside the gene matches: 7. In nucleotides, the CDR3 is TGTGCCAGCAGCCTTGGACTAGACATCACAGATACGCAGTATTTT. Its translation: CASSLGLDITDTQYF.

The genes are TRBV27 and TRBJ1-3, with 9 nucleotides matching TRBD1. The junction had 7 bases not matched to a gene; V was cut back by 9 bases and J by 4 bases. CDR3 size: 14 residues. Germline assignment: CDR1 MNHEY and CDR2 SMNVEV (reference sequence). CDR3 loop: CASAQGAKGNTIYF. The CDR3, as DNA: TGTGCCAGTGCACAGGGGGCGAAGGGAAACACCATATATTTT.

The chain links TRBV5-1 to TRBJ2-3; D is possibly TRBD2 (5 bases). The CDR3 has 14 amino acids. Deletions cut 2 bases from V and 6 bases from J, with 13 bases between. CDR1 SGHRS and CDR2 YFSETQ come from the germline V gene. CDR3 nucleotide sequence: TGCGCCAGCAGCTTTCCTAGCCCGGGCGATACGCAGTATTTT. Translation: CASSFPSPGDTQYF.

This clone was counted only a few times. This chain joins TRBV2 and TRBJ1-5, with D possibly being TRBD1 (5 bases). Germline CDR1 reads SNHLY; CDR2 reads FYNNEI. Trimming removed 4 bases at V and 6 bases at J, with 10 bases between. The CDR3 totals 13 residues. CDR3 sequence reads: CASSGRVRQPQHF. The DNA of the CDR3 is TGTGCCAGCAGTGGCAGGGTTCGTCAGCCCCAGCATTTT.

The chain links TRBV28 to TRBJ2-3; TRBD1 agrees at 12 bases. The CDR3 is 15 residues long. Germline assignment: CDR1 MDHEN and CDR2 SYDVKM. With V trimmed by 9 bases and J by 4 bases, 8 bases remained unmatched. CDR3 sequence (DNA): TGTGCCAGTTGCGAGGGACAGGGGGCATCAGATACGCAGTATTTT. Encoded protein: CASCEGQGASDTQYF.

The V call is TRBV4-2, the J call TRBJ1-4; D is possibly TRBD1 (6 bases). Germline CDR1 reads LGHNA; CDR2 reads YNFKEQ. Trimming shortened V by 1 base and J by 2 bases, and 11 bases separated the two germline ends. This CDR3 has 16 amino acids. As DNA, the CDR3 is TGTGCCAGCAGCCAAGTGTTTCAGGGGACTAATGAAAAACTGTTTTTT. This gives the protein CASSQVFQGTNEKLFF.

V is TRBV6-1 and J is TRBJ2-4, with TRBD1 matching 9 bases. The CDR3 contains 14 residues. The germline CDR1 and CDR2 sequences are MNHNS and SASEGT. Trimming removed 2 bases from V and 7 bases from J; junction bases left unmatched: 3. CDR3 region: CASSETDRGNIQYF. The CDR3 DNA reads as TGTGCCAGCAGTGAAACCGACAGGGGGAACATTCAGTACTTC.

The CDR3 DNA sequence: TGTGCCATCAGCCCGGGACTAGCGGGACAAGAGACCCAGTACTTC. Amino acid sequence: CAISPGLAGQETQYF. V usage is TRBV10-3 and J usage is TRBJ2-5; 13 bases map to TRBD2. Germline CDR1 ENHRY, CDR2 SYGVKD. The CDR3 spans 15 residues. V was clipped by 6 bases and J by 2 bases; unmatched bases: 3.

CDR3 region: CASPGQGAYEQYF. CDR3 bases: TGTGCCTCACCGGGACAGGGGGCGTACGAGCAGTACTTC. The chain recombines TRBV19 with TRBJ2-7; TRBD1 matches 12 bases. V was pared by 11 bases and J by 4 bases, with 6 bases of the junction left unmatched. The CDR3 has 13 amino acids. Germline CDR1 and CDR2: LNHDA and SQIVND (reference sequence).

This clone was found a few times. The chain joins TRBV2 to TRBJ2-7; possible D gene TRBD2, 5 bases. Germline CDR1 reads SNHLY; CDR2 reads FYNNEI. This CDR3 has 13 amino acids. V was cut by 4 bases and J by 2 bases, with 9 bases left in between. The CDR3 sequence: CASSGVTTYEQYF. The CDR3 DNA reads as TGTGCCAGCAGTGGGGTGACTACCTACGAGCAGTACTTC.

This chain links TRBV2 with TRBJ1-5, with TRBD1 identical over 9 bases. The germline V gene has CDR1 SNHLY and CDR2 FYNNEI. The CDR3 is 18 residues long. The junction had 15 bases not matched to a gene; V was cut back by 9 bases and J by 0 bases. The CDR3 loop reads CASRENAGTGYSNQPQHF. The DNA of the CDR3 is TGTGCCAGTCGTGAAAATGCGGGGACAGGGTATAGCAATCAGCCCCAGCATTTT.

This sequence joins TRBV27 and TRBJ1-5; D gene uncertain. Trimming cost V 2 bases and J 6 bases, with 8 bases left between them. CDR3 length: 13 amino acids. CDR1 is MNHEY, CDR2 SMNVEV, per germline (reference sequence). The CDR3 region has the DNA TGTGCCAGCAGTTTAGTGGTAGGTCAGCCCCAGCATTTT. It codes for CASSLVVGQPQHF.

This rearrangement joins TRBV4-1 to TRBJ2-7; tentative D call: TRBD1 (6 bases). V lost 1 base and J lost 6, with 22 bases in between. In germline, CDR1 is MGHRA, CDR2 YSYEKL. This CDR3 has 17 residues. The chain's CDR3 is CASSQGLAGHKGGEQYF. The CDR3 DNA follows: TGCGCCAGCAGCCAAGGACTCGCGGGCCACAAAGGGGGCGAGCAGTACTTC.

This clone was observed a handful of times. The chain combines TRBV6-1 with TRBJ2-7; tentatively, D is TRBD1 (6 bases). Germline-derived CDR1 and CDR2 are MNHNS and SASEGT. This CDR3 has 14 residues. Trimming pared 5 bases from V and 4 bases from J, leaving 15 bases between. CDR3 DNA sequence: TGTGCCAGCAGTCCCCGGACAGAAGGGTACGAGCAGTACTTC. Translated: CASSPRTEGYEQYF.

The gene calls are TRBV6-1 and TRBJ2-5, with D possibly called TRBD1 or TRBD2 (5 bases each). This CDR3 has 12 residues. Germline CDR1 MNHNS, CDR2 SASEGT. V lost 6 bases and J 5 bases, leaving 10 bases between the germline ends. Here the CDR3 reads CASRGTWETQYF. The CDR3 DNA sequence: TGTGCCAGCAGGGGGACGTGGGAGACCCAGTACTTC.

This clone was recorded once. The chain is built from TRBV18 and TRBJ2-1; the D gene is possibly TRBD2 (6 bases). Trimming took off 1 base at V and 3 bases at J, with 13 bases between the two ends. The germline gives CDR1 KGHSH, CDR2 LQKENI. This CDR3 has 16 amino acids. CDR3 in DNA: TGTGCCAGCTCACCACAGAGCGGGCCAAGCTACAATGAGCAGTTCTTC. Protein product: CASSPQSGPSYNEQFF. Full variable domain (remainder filled in from reference TRBV18 and TRBJ2-1): NAGVMQNPRHLVRRRGQEARLRCSPMKGHSHVYWYRQLPEEGLKFMVYLQKENIIDESGMPKERFSAEFPKEGPSILRIQQVVRGDSAAYFCASSPQSGPSYNEQFFGPGTRLTVL.

The rearrangement links TRBV12-5 to TRBJ1-1; no clear D gene. The CDR3 is 17 residues long. The V end lost 2 bases, the J end lost 0 bases, and 16 bases lay between the germline ends. Germline CDR1 reads LGHNT; CDR2 reads FRNRAP. The CDR3 nucleotides are TGTGCTAGTGGTTTGCTGAGGGCCGGTCGAATGAACACTGAAGCTTTCTTT. Translating it yields CASGLLRAGRMNTEAFF.

This clone was observed once. DNA of the CDR3: TGTGCCAGCAGCCTGCAAGGTATTTACGAAGCTTTCTTT. This translates into CASSLQGIYEAFF. J is TRBJ1-1 and V is TRBV5-6, with unresolved D. Germline CDR1 SGHDT, CDR2 YYEEEE. The CDR3 has 13 residues. Trimming pared 4 bases from V and 8 bases from J, leaving 15 bases between. The full variable domain, in which reference TRBV5-6 and TRBJ1-1 provide the parts outside the CDR3, is DAGVTQSPTHLIKTRGQQVTLRCSPKSGHDTVSWYQQALGQGPQFIFQYYEEEERQRGNFPDRFSGHQFPNYSSELNVNALLLGDSALYLCASSLQGIYEAFFGQGTRLTVV.

J is TRBJ2-7 and V is TRBV7-9; TRBD2 aligns across 8 bases. This CDR3 is built from 14 residues. V lost 1 base and J lost 8; bases outside the gene matches: 7. Germline CDR1 is SEHNR and CDR2 is FQNEAQ (reference sequence). This CDR3 is CASSLDGGVRQQYF. CDR3 coding DNA: TGTGCCAGCAGCTTAGACGGGGGGGTTAGGCAGCAGTACTTC. The whole variable domain, remainder taken from reference TRBV7-9 and TRBJ2-7, is DTGVSQNPRHKITKRGQNVTFRCDPISEHNRLYWYRQTLGQGPEFLTYFQNEAQLEKSRLLSDRFSAERPKGSFSTLEIQRTEQGDSAMYLCASSLDGGVRQQYFGPGTRLTVT.

The J gene is TRBJ1-2, the V gene TRBV5-8; the D gene is possibly TRBD1 (6 bases). With 4 bases removed from V and 2 bases from J, the gap between germline ends came to 9 bases. CDR1 and CDR2 (germline): SGHTS, YDEGEE. This CDR3 spans 13 amino acids. DNA for the CDR3: TGTGCCAGCAGCCCTGGACAGAACTATGGCTACACCTTC. This encodes CASSPGQNYGYTF. Full variable domain (remainder filled in from reference TRBV5-8 and TRBJ1-2): EAGVTQSPTHLIKTRGQQATLRCSPISGHTSVYWYQQALGLGLQFLLWYDEGEERNRGNFPPRFSGRQFPNYSSELNVNALELEDSALYLCASSPGQNYGYTFGSGTRLTVV.

The genes are TRBV19 and TRBJ2-1, with D uncertain. CDR1 LNHDA and CDR2 SQIVND come from the germline V gene (reference sequence). CDR3 size: 13 residues. Trimming pared 0 bases from V and 5 bases from J, leaving 5 bases between. The CDR3 DNA is TGTGCCAGTAGTATAGATCGGGACAATGAGCAGTTCTTC. Protein: CASSIDRDNEQFF.

This chain uses TRBV1 with TRBJ2-1; the DNA was not used to check the table's D call, TRBD2. TRBV1 is given as a pseudogene. The CDR3 runs to 16 residues. This CDR3 is CTSRSNSESSYNEQFF. The CDR3 nucleotides read TGCACCAGCCGCTCAAATAGCGAAAGCTCCTACAATGAGCAGTTCTTC.

The CDR3 region has the DNA TGTGCCAGCACTGCGGGACTCACAAACACCGGGGAGCTGTTTTTT. Residues: CASTAGLTNTGELFF. The chain is built from TRBV5-8 and TRBJ2-2; a weak D match, TRBD2 (6 bases). Germline values: CDR1 SGHTS, CDR2 YDEGEE. CDR3 size: 15 residues. The ends were cut back, 6 bases at V and 2 bases at J, with 14 bases in the middle.